This T cell receptor beta chain comes out of a study of control samples from healthy donors and cancer patients (TCRdb year 2020). The germline V gene specifies SGHRS as CDR1 and YFSETQ as CDR2. The CDR3 spans 12 residues, from the cysteine through the phenylalanine. Here the CDR3 DNA is all that survives: 36 bases in frame from base 1. V loses 5 bases of germline sequence and J loses 7 bases, and the interval between the two ends is 12 bases. About this clone: Its antigen specificity is not known. Base quality data are lacking; no much larger clone is found one base away.

Libraries were made using the immunoSEQ multiplex PCR assay. TCRdb's version of the immuneACCESS table is confined to in-frame rearrangements and falls short of the full clone set. An unresolved V gene accounts for under half of the shortfall where checked; the remainder is of unknown origin. This sample is represented by just under 100,000 clones; 90% to 95% of them were singletons. The ten largest clones capture approximately 7.9% of the sample. The rearranged segments are TRBV5-1 and TRBJ1-2, with a tentative D gene TRBD1 over 5 matching bases. The specimen sequenced was blood. This sequence originates from a man younger than 35 in good health. The sequenced DNA: TGCGCCAGCAGATCAGGGAACGGTGGCTACACCTTC. Translated, this is CASRSGNGGYTF.